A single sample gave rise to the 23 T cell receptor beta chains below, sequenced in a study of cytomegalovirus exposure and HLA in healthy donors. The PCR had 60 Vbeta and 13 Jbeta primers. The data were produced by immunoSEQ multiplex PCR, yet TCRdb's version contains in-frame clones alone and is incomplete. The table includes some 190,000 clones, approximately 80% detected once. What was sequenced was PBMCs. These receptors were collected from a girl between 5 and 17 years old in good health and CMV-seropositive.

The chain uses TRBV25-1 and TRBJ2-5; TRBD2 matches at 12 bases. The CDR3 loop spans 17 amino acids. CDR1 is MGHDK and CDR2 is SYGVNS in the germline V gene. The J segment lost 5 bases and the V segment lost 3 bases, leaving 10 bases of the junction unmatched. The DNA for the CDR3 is TGTGCCAGCAGTGAGACCAGGACTAGCGGGATTGGGGAGACCCAGTACTTC. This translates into CASSETRTSGIGETQYF. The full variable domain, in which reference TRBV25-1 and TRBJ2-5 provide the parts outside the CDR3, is EADIYQTPRYLVIGTGKKITLECSQTMGHDKMYWYQQDPGMELHLIHYSYGVNSTEKGDLSSESTVSRIRTEHFPLTLESARPSHTSQYLCASSETRTSGIGETQYFGPGTRLLVL.

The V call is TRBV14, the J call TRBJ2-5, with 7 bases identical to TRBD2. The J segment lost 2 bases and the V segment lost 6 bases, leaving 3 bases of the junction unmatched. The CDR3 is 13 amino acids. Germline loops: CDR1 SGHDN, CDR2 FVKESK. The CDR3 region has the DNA TGTGCCAGCAGTGGGACTACTCAAGAGACCCAGTACTTC. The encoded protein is CASSGTTQETQYF.

CDR3 region: CASSLSLAGATQYF. The CDR3 coding sequence is TGTGCCAGCAGCTTGTCTCTAGCGGGAGCGACGCAGTATTTT. The chain has TRBV5-4 and TRBJ2-3; 10 bases agree with TRBD2. The CDR3 sequence is 14 residues long. With 1 base clipped from V and 9 bases from J, the junction kept 5 bases outside the gene matches. From germline, CDR1 is SGHNT and CDR2 YYREEE (reference sequence).

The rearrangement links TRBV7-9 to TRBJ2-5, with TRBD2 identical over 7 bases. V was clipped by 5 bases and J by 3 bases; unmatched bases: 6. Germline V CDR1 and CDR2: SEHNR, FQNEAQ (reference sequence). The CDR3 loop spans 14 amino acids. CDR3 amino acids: CASSASSGKETQYF. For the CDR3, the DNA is TGTGCCAGCAGCGCCTCGAGCGGGAAAGAGACCCAGTACTTC.

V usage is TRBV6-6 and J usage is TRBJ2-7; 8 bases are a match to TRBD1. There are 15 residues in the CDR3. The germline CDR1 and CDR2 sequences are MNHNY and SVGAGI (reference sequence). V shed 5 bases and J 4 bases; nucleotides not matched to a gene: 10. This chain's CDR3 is CASSPPVDRVYEQYF. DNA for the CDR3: TGTGCCAGCAGTCCGCCGGTGGACAGGGTATACGAGCAGTACTTC.

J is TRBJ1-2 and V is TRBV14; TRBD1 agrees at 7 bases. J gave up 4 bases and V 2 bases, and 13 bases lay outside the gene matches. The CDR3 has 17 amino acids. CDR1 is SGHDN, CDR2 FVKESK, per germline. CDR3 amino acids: CASSQSGDRARSYGYTF. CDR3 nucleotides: TGTGCCAGCAGCCAATCCGGAGACAGGGCCCGCAGCTATGGCTACACCTTC. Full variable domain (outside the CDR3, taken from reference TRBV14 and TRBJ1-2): EAGVTQFPSHSVIEKGQTVTLRCDPISGHDNLYWYRRVMGKEIKFLLHFVKESKQDESGMPNNRFLAERTGGTYSTLKVQPAELEDSGVYFCASSQSGDRARSYGYTFGSGTRLTVV.

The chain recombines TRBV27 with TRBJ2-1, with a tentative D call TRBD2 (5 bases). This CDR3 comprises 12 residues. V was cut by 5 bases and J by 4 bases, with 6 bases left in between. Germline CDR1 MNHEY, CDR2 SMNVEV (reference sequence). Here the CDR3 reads CASSPGYNEQFF. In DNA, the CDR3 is TGTGCCAGCAGTCCGGGGTACAATGAGCAGTTCTTC.

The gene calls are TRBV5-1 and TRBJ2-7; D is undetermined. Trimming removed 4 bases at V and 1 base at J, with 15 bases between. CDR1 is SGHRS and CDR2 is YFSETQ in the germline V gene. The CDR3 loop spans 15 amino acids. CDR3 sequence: CASSLPPPRSYEQYF. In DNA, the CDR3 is TGCGCCAGCAGCCTCCCTCCCCCGCGATCCTACGAGCAGTACTTC.

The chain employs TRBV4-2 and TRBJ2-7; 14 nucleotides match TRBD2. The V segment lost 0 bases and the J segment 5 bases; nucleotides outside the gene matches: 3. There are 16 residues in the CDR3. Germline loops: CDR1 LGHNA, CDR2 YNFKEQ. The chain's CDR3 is CASSQEGGLAGDEQYF. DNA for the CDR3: TGTGCCAGCAGCCAAGAGGGGGGACTAGCGGGAGACGAGCAGTACTTC.

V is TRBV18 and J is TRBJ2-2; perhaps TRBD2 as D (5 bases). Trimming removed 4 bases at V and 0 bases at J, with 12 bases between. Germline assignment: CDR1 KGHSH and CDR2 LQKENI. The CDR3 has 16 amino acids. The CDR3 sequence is CASSRGIGTNTGELFF. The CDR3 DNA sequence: TGTGCCAGCTCACGGGGTATCGGGACGAACACCGGGGAGCTGTTTTTT.

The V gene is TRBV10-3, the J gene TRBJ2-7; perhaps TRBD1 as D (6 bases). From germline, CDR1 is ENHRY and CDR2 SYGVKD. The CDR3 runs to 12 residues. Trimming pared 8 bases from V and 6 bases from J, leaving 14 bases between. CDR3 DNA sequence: TGTGCCATCGGGGACAAGTCCGCCGAGCAGTACTTC. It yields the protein CAIGDKSAEQYF.

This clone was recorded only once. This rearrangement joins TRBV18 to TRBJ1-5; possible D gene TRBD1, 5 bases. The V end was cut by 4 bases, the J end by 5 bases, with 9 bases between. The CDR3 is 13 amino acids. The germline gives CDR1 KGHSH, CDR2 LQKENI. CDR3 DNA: TGTGCCAGCTCACTAGGGGAGGATCAGCCCCAGCATTTT. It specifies CASSLGEDQPQHF.

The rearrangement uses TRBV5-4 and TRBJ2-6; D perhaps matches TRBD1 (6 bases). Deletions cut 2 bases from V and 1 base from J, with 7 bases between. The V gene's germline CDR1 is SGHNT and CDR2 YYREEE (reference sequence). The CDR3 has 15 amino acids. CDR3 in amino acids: CASSFTGSGANVLTF. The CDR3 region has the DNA TGTGCCAGCAGCTTCACAGGGTCTGGGGCCAACGTCCTGACTTTC.

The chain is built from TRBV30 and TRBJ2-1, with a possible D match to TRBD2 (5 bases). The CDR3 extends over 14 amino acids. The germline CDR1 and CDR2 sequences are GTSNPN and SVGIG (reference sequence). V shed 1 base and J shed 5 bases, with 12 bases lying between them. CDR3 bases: TGTGCCTGGAGTGCGACTAAGCGGAACAATGAGCAGTTCTTC. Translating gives CAWSATKRNNEQFF.

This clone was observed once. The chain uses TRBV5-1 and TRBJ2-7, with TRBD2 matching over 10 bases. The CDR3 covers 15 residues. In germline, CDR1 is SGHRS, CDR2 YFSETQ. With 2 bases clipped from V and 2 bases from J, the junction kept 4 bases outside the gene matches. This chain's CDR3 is CASSFLAGDPYEQYF. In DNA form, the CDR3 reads TGCGCCAGCAGCTTCCTAGCGGGAGACCCCTACGAGCAGTACTTC.

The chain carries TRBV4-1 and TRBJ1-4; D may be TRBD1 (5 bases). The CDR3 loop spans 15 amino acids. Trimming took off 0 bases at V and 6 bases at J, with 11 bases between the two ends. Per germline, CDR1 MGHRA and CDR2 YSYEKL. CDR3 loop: CASSQESRAYEKLFF. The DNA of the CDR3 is TGCGCCAGCAGCCAAGAAAGCAGGGCCTATGAAAAACTGTTTTTT.

CDR3 bases: TGTGCCAGCAGCCTACGATATTACAATGAGCAGTTCTTC. It yields the protein CASSLRYYNEQFF. The chain carries TRBV7-6 and TRBJ2-1; D is undetermined. Trimming left V 5 bases short and J 4 bases short, with 9 bases between. CDR1 and CDR2 from the germline V gene are SGHVS and FNYEAQ. The CDR3 covers 13 residues.

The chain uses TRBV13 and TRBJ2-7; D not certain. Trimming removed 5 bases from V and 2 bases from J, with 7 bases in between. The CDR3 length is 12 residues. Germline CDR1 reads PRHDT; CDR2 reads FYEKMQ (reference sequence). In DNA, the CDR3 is TGTGCCAGCAGCAATAATCCCTACGAGCAGTACTTC. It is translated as CASSNNPYEQYF.

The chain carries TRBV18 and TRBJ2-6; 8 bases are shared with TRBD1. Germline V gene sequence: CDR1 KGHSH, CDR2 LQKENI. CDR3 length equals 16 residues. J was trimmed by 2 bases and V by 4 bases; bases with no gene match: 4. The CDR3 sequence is CASSLETGAGANVLTF. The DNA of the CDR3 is TGTGCCAGCTCACTCGAGACAGGGGCTGGGGCCAACGTCCTGACTTTC.

The CDR3, as DNA: TGCGCCAGCAGCTTGACAGCAGGGGATTCACCCCTCCACTTT. Amino acid sequence: CASSLTAGDSPLHF. V is TRBV5-1 and J is TRBJ1-6; a possible D gene is TRBD1 (6 bases). This CDR3 comprises 14 residues. Germline CDR1 is SGHRS and CDR2 is YFSETQ. V shed 1 base and J shed 8 bases, with 10 bases lying between them.

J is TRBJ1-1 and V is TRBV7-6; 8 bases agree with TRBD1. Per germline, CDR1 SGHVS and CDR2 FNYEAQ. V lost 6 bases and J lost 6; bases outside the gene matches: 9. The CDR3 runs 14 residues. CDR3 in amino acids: CASSARQGWAEAFF. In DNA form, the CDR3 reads TGTGCCAGCAGTGCACGACAGGGGTGGGCTGAAGCTTTCTTT.

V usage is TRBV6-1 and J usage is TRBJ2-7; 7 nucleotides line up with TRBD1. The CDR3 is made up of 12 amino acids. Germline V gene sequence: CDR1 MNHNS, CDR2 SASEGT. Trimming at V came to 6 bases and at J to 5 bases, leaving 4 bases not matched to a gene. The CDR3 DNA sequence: TGTGCCAGCAGACAGGGGCGGAACGAGCAGTACTTC. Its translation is CASRQGRNEQYF.

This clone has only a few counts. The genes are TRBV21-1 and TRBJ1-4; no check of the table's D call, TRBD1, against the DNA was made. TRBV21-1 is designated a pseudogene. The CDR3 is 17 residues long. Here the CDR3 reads CASKDRDRMATNEKLFF. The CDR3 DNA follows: TGTGCCAGCAAGGACAGGGACCGGATGGCAACTAATGAAAAACTGTTTTTT.